This record concerns one T cell receptor beta chain sequence. No antigen is known for it. The data derive from a study of T-cell memory formation after mild COVID-19. Across the whole study: Among the donors, TCR clusters were largely specific to each donor. General study results and limits: Contracting clones localized mainly to CM and EM when CD4+ and mainly to EMRA when CD8+. The appearance of some responding clones in pre-infection memory suggested that cross-reactive memory joined.

The CDR3 length is 18 residues. The V gene's germline CDR1 is SGHTA and CDR2 FQGTGA. After removal of 6 bases from V and 1 base from J, the junction contained 14 bases not matched to a gene. 5'RACE primed at constant segments yielded TCR alpha and TCR beta cDNA libraries bearing sample barcodes and UMIs. TCRdb re-derived calls from the 5' RACE reads in MiXCR, one entry per CDR3 protein. This repertoire shows some 82,000 distinct CDR3 sequences, roughly 12% found once; its top ten account for 35% to 50%. The chain couples TRBV7-3 to TRBJ2-3; 9 bases align to TRBD2. This receptor was identified in a man between 18 and 35 years old who had mild COVID-19 (a few samples of this study predate the infection). Cell type and time point are not known. Sequenced material: PBMCs or a T cell subset sorted from them (not recorded which). The CDR3: CASSPLGGAGGGTDTQYF. The CDR3 DNA reads as TGTGCCAGCAGTCCACTCGGTGGAGCGGGGGGTGGCACAGATACGCAGTATTTT.